These 26 T cell receptor beta chains were all obtained from the same sample, sequenced in a study of cytomegalovirus exposure and HLA in healthy donors. Method: immunoSEQ multiplex PCR; TCRdb's copy keeps in-frame clones and lacks some. The sample comprises approximately 200,000 clones, more than 75% of which are singletons, and roughly 7% rests with the top ten. Material for sequencing was PBMCs. These receptor sequences come from a man between 18 and 29 years old in good health and CMV-seropositive.

The chain employs TRBV30 and TRBJ2-5; possibly TRBD2 for D (6 bases). The CDR3 contains 15 residues. Trimming pared 0 bases from V and 2 bases from J, leaving 13 bases between. Per germline, CDR1 GTSNPN and CDR2 SVGIG (reference sequence). CDR3 residues: CAWSVHDRGQETQYF. The CDR3 DNA follows: TGTGCCTGGAGTGTACATGATCGGGGGCAAGAGACCCAGTACTTC. The full variable domain, completed using reference TRBV30 and TRBJ2-5, is SQTIHQWPATLVQPVGSPLSLECTVEGTSNPNLYWYRQAAGRGLQLLFYSVGIGQISSEVPQNLSASRPQDRQFILSSKKLLLSDSGFYLCAWSVHDRGQETQYFGPGTRLLVL.

This clone showed up just a few times. The J gene is TRBJ2-3, the V gene TRBV6-4; TRBD1 matches at 8 bases. Losses at the gene ends were 3 bases for V and 4 bases for J; bases not matched to a gene: 6. The CDR3 has 15 residues. Germline V CDR1 and CDR2: MRHNA, SNTAGT. In nucleotides, the CDR3 is TGTGCCAGCAGTGAGGGGGCAGGGGGCGCAGATACGCAGTATTTT. Its protein is CASSEGAGGADTQYF.

The chain has TRBV30 and TRBJ1-2, with D possibly being TRBD1 (6 bases). The CDR3 has 15 residues. CDR1 and CDR2 (germline): GTSNPN, SVGIG (reference sequence). V gave up 1 base and J gave up 4 bases, with 16 bases separating them. This CDR3 reads CAWSAHRVPTYGYTF. CDR3 sequence (DNA): TGTGCCTGGAGTGCCCACAGGGTTCCAACCTATGGCTACACCTTC.

This chain links TRBV28 with TRBJ1-5; 7 bases fit TRBD1. Germline CDR1 MDHEN, CDR2 SYDVKM. Trimming at V came to 5 bases and at J to 1 base, leaving 11 bases not matched to a gene. The CDR3 extends over 17 amino acids. For the CDR3, the DNA is TGTGCCAGCAGTCTCTGGGGCAGGGGGGCAAGCAATCAGCCCCAGCATTTT. It translates to CASSLWGRGASNQPQHF.

This chain uses TRBV19 with TRBJ1-4; 7 bases align to TRBD1. The CDR3 covers 16 residues. With 4 bases clipped from V and 2 bases from J, the junction kept 7 bases outside the gene matches. Looked up from germline, CDR1 is LNHDA and CDR2 is SQIVND (reference sequence). CDR3 in amino acids: CASSTLGTATNEKLFF. DNA of the CDR3: TGTGCCAGTAGTACCCTCGGGACAGCGACTAATGAAAAACTGTTTTTT.

This rearrangement joins TRBV6-4 to TRBJ1-2; no clear D. Trimming pared 2 bases from V and 8 bases from J, leaving 15 bases between. This CDR3 is 14 amino acids long. Germline CDR1 MRHNA, CDR2 SNTAGT. The CDR3 reads CASSDPGEEKGYTF. CDR3 nucleotide sequence: TGTGCCAGCAGTGACCCCGGGGAAGAAAAGGGCTACACCTTC.

The CDR3 nucleotides read TGCGCCAGCAGCCGAGTACTCCAGGGATCAGAGCAGTACTTC. Translating it yields CASSRVLQGSEQYF. The V gene is TRBV4-1, the J gene TRBJ2-7, with D perhaps TRBD1 (5 bases). The V gene lost 4 bases and the J gene lost 7 bases, with 17 bases spanning the gap. The germline CDR1 and CDR2 sequences are MGHRA and YSYEKL. The CDR3 has 14 amino acids.

CDR3 nucleotide sequence: TGTGCCAGCAGCTTACCTAATACAGATACGCAGTATTTT. This gives the protein CASSLPNTDTQYF. The chain has TRBV7-9 and TRBJ2-3, with D unresolved. V lost 2 bases, J lost 3 bases, and 6 bases lay in between. The CDR3 covers 13 residues. CDR1 is SEHNR, CDR2 FQNEAQ, per germline (reference sequence).

The chain employs TRBV5-1 and TRBJ1-3, with TRBD1 matching 7 bases. Losses at the gene ends were 8 bases for V and 3 bases for J; bases not matched to a gene: 8. The V gene's germline CDR1 is SGHRS and CDR2 YFSETQ. The CDR3 consists of 14 residues. The CDR3 DNA is TGCGCCAGTCGCGAAACAGGGGATGGAAACACCATATATTTT. It codes for CASRETGDGNTIYF.

The J gene is TRBJ1-1, the V gene TRBV30; 9 bases are a match to TRBD1. After removal of 7 bases from V and 3 bases from J, the junction contained 15 bases not matched to a gene. The CDR3 has 16 residues. In germline, CDR1 is GTSNPN, CDR2 SVGIG (reference sequence). Here the CDR3 reads CALTPGQGKWDTEAFF. The DNA for the CDR3 is TGTGCCTTGACGCCGGGACAGGGAAAGTGGGACACTGAAGCTTTCTTT.

This sequence joins TRBV7-2 and TRBJ2-7; D ambiguous. Germline V gene lookup returns CDR1 SGHTA and CDR2 FQGNSA. CDR3 length equals 13 residues. V shed 0 bases and J shed 3 bases, with 6 bases lying between them. For the CDR3, the DNA is TGTGCCAGCAGCTTAGCGGGCCTCTACGAGCAGTACTTC. Its translation is CASSLAGLYEQYF.

The chain employs TRBV27 and TRBJ2-7; the D is unclear. The CDR3 spans 12 residues. Germline values: CDR1 MNHEY, CDR2 SMNVEV (reference sequence). V was pared by 4 bases and J by 4 bases, with 8 bases between. The CDR3, as DNA: TGTGCCAGCAGTTCCCCGAGGTACGAGCAGTACTTC. As protein: CASSSPRYEQYF.

The V and J genes are TRBV27 and TRBJ2-7, with TRBD2 identical over 10 bases. This CDR3 is 15 amino acids long. In germline, CDR1 is MNHEY, CDR2 SMNVEV (reference sequence). V lost 6 bases and J lost 3; bases outside the gene matches: 8. CDR3: CASSTPGLADYEQYF. In nucleotides, the CDR3 is TGTGCCAGCAGCACACCCGGACTAGCGGACTACGAGCAGTACTTC.

This chain connects TRBV28 to TRBJ1-5; TRBD1 agrees at 8 bases. V gave up 6 bases and J gave up 7 bases; unmatched junction bases: 11. The CDR3 spans 15 residues. Germline CDR1 MDHEN, CDR2 SYDVKM. This CDR3 is CASRYRGGTTQPQHF. CDR3 bases: TGTGCCAGCAGGTACAGGGGGGGGACGACGCAGCCCCAGCATTTT.

The CDR3 region has the DNA TGTGCCAGCAGCCTGACAGGACCTGGAAACACCATATATTTT. Amino acid sequence: CASSLTGPGNTIYF. This chain connects TRBV25-1 to TRBJ1-3; tentative D call: TRBD1 (6 bases). This CDR3 contains 14 residues. Germline V gene lookup returns CDR1 MGHDK and CDR2 SYGVNS. V was shortened by 6 bases and J by 2 bases, with 11 bases between the two germline ends. The whole variable domain, filled in from reference TRBV25-1 and TRBJ1-3, reads EADIYQTPRYLVIGTGKKITLECSQTMGHDKMYWYQQDPGMELHLIHYSYGVNSTEKGDLSSESTVSRIRTEHFPLTLESARPSHTSQYLCASSLTGPGNTIYFGEGSWLTVV.

The CDR3 sequence is CASSSPRNTEAFF. The CDR3 DNA reads TGTGCCAGCAGCTCACCGCGAAACACTGAAGCTTTCTTT. The chain employs TRBV11-2 and TRBJ1-1, with D hard to call. This CDR3 is 13 amino acids long. Germline loops: CDR1 SGHAT, CDR2 FQNNGV. V was pared by 4 bases and J by 2 bases, with 8 bases between.

The V call is TRBV7-2, the J call TRBJ2-2, with 9 bases that match TRBD2. J was trimmed by 6 bases and V by 3 bases; bases with no gene match: 8. CDR3 length: 16 amino acids. Germline V gives CDR1 SGHTA, CDR2 FQGNSA. Written as DNA, the CDR3 is TGTGCCAGCAGCTTTGGGGGCGGGAGGGTTTCCGGGGAGCTGTTTTTT. It codes for CASSFGGGRVSGELFF.

The table lists this clone with a count of one. The chain has TRBV12-5 and TRBJ2-4; a weak D match, TRBD1 (7 bases). Germline loops: CDR1 LGHNT, CDR2 FRNRAP. There are 13 residues in the CDR3. Trimming shortened V by 7 bases and J by 7 bases, and 14 bases separated the two germline ends. The CDR3 DNA follows: TGTGCTAGTGCCCAGGCAGGGGGGAACATTCAGTACTTC. Its protein is CASAQAGGNIQYF.

This clone showed up many times. The V and J genes are TRBV27 and TRBJ2-1, with TRBD2 identical over 11 bases. The V gene's germline CDR1 is MNHEY and CDR2 SMNVEV (reference sequence). The CDR3 has 14 residues. The junction had 5 bases not matched to a gene; V was cut back by 6 bases and J by 7 bases. The CDR3 region is CASRLGLAVNEQFF. In nucleotides, the CDR3 is TGTGCCAGCAGGCTGGGACTAGCGGTAAATGAGCAGTTCTTC.

The chain has TRBV25-1 and TRBJ2-5; the D gene is possibly TRBD2 (5 bases). This CDR3 contains 12 residues. The V and J ends lost 7 bases and 5 bases respectively, with 11 bases between them. The V gene's germline CDR1 is MGHDK and CDR2 SYGVNS. This CDR3 reads CASTPRGETQYF. CDR3 sequence (DNA): TGTGCCAGCACCCCAAGAGGGGAGACCCAGTACTTC.

This clone has just a few counts. The V call is TRBV5-6, the J call TRBJ1-2, with TRBD1 as a possible D gene (5 bases). Germline assignment: CDR1 SGHDT and CDR2 YYEEEE. The CDR3 has 17 residues. The V end lost 0 bases, the J end lost 0 bases, and 15 bases lay between the germline ends. Written as DNA, the CDR3 is TGTGCCAGCAGCTTGGCCCCGGGGGGTAAAACTAACTATGGCTACACCTTC. It encodes CASSLAPGGKTNYGYTF.

The genes are TRBV6-5 and TRBJ1-2; TRBD1 matches at 8 bases. The CDR3 has 13 residues. The trim removed 5 bases at V and 9 bases at J, leaving 8 bases unmatched. Germline V CDR1 and CDR2: MNHEY, SVGAGI. The DNA of the CDR3 is TGTGCCAGCAGTATACAGGGGGAACGGAGCTACACCTTC. Translating gives CASSIQGERSYTF.

Comment on this clone: This same CDR3 is encoded by further DNA sequences in the sample. This chain joins TRBV5-1 and TRBJ2-1; 10 nucleotides line up with TRBD2. This CDR3 has 15 amino acids. V lost 3 bases and J lost 7; bases outside the gene matches: 7. CDR1 is SGHRS, CDR2 YFSETQ, per germline. CDR3 nucleotides: TGCGCCAGCAGCTCTGGGCTAGCGGGAGCGAATGAGCAGTTCTTC. It encodes CASSSGLAGANEQFF.

The chain couples TRBV9 to TRBJ2-7; 8 bases align to TRBD2. Germline V gene data show CDR1 as SGDLS and CDR2 as YYNGEE. CDR3 size: 13 residues. With V trimmed by 4 bases and J by 5 bases, 5 bases remained unmatched. The CDR3 coding sequence is TGTGCCAGCAGCTTTAGCGGGAACAACGAGCAGTACTTC. This sequence encodes CASSFSGNNEQYF. Based on the CDR3 plus reference TRBV9 and TRBJ2-7, the full variable domain is DSGVTQTPKHLITATGQRVTLRCSPRSGDLSVYWYQQSLDQGLQFLIQYYNGEERAKGNILERFSAQQFPDLHSELNLSSLELGDSALYFCASSFSGNNEQYFGPGTRLTVT.

This rearrangement joins TRBV6-5 to TRBJ2-7; the D gene is possibly TRBD2 (7 bases). Germline CDR1 reads MNHEY; CDR2 reads SVGAGI. This CDR3 has 14 residues. Trimming cost V 7 bases and J 0 bases, with 13 bases left between them. The CDR3 loop is CASTKGGGSYEQYF. The CDR3 DNA sequence: TGTGCCAGCACTAAGGGGGGGGGCTCCTACGAGCAGTACTTC.

A single count supports this clone. The V gene is TRBV28, the J gene TRBJ2-2; 10 bases line up with TRBD2. Per the germline V gene, CDR1 is MDHEN and CDR2 is SYDVKM. V lost 5 bases, J lost 4 bases, and 1 base stayed unmatched. CDR3 length: 14 amino acids. The CDR3: CASSSGRATGELFF. The CDR3, as DNA: TGTGCCAGCAGTAGCGGGAGGGCCACCGGGGAGCTGTTTTTT. The full variable domain, with the rest looked up from reference TRBV28 and TRBJ2-2, is DVKVTQSSRYLVKRTGEKVFLECVQDMDHENMFWYRQDPGLGLRLIYFSYDVKMKEKGDIPEGYSVSREKKERFSLILESASTNQTSMYLCASSSGRATGELFFGEGSRLTVL.